This T cell receptor (beta chain) was observed in a study of identical twins. The CDR3 totals 13 residues. J lost 2 bases, V lost 5 bases, and 4 bases had no gene match. Germline-derived CDR1 and CDR2 are DFQATT and SNEGSKA (reference sequence). Addition of a universal primer site occurred through template switching, and cDNA carried unique molecular identifiers. In TCRdb, the 5' RACE reads were re-called with MiXCR into one record per CDR3 protein. The table lists about 520,000 distinct CDR3 sequences, around 20% of them singletons, with approximately 0.95% in the top ten. This clonotype appeared a few times. The same sample was also studied in work on T cells expressing NK-cell markers.

Source material: CD4+ T cells sorted from blood. The source of this sequence is a woman in her late teens or twenties in good health. The chain links TRBV20-1 to TRBJ2-7; TRBD2 matches 9 bases. The CDR3 sequence is CSASTSGPYEQYF. The CDR3 DNA reads as TGCAGTGCTTCGACTAGCGGACCCTACGAGCAGTACTTC.